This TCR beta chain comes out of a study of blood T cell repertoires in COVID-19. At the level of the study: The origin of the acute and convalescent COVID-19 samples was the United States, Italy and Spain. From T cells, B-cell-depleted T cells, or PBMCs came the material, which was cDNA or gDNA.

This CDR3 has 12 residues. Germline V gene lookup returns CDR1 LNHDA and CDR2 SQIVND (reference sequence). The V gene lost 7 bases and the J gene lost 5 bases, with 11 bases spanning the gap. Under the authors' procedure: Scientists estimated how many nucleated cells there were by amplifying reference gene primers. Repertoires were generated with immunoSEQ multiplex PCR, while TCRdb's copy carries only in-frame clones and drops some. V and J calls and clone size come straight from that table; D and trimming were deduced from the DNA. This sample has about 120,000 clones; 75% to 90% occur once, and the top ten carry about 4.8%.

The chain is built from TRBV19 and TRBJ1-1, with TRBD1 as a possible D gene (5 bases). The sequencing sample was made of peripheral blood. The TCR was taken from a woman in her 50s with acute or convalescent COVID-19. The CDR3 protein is CASIGGGTEAFF. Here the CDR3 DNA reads TGTGCCAGTATCGGGGGGGGTACTGAAGCTTTCTTT.